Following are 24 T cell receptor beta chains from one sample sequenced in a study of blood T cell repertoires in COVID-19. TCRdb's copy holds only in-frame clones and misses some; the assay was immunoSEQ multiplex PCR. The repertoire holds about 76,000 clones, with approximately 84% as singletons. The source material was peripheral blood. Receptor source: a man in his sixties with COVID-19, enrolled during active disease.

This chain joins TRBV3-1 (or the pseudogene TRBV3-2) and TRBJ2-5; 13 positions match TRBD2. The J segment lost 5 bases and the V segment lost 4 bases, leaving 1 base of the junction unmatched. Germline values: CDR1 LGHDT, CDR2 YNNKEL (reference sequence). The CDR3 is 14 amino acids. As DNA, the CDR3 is TGTGCCAGCAGCCGGACTAGCGGGAGTGAGACCCAGTACTTC. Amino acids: CASSRTSGSETQYF.

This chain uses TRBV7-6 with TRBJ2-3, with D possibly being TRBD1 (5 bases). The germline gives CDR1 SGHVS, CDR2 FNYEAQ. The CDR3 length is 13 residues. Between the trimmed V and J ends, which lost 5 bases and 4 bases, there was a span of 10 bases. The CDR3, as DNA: TGTGCCAGCAGCCCAACAGGACCAGATACGCAGTATTTT. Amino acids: CASSPTGPDTQYF.

The CDR3 DNA reads as TGTGCCAGCAGCTTGACAGGGTACGCAGATACGCAGTATTTT. This translates into CASSLTGYADTQYF. This chain joins TRBV5-5 and TRBJ2-3; D perhaps matches TRBD1 (6 bases). CDR1 is SGHKS and CDR2 is YYEKEE in the germline V gene (reference sequence). The CDR3 consists of 14 residues. The V and J ends lost 1 base and 4 bases respectively, with 10 bases between them.

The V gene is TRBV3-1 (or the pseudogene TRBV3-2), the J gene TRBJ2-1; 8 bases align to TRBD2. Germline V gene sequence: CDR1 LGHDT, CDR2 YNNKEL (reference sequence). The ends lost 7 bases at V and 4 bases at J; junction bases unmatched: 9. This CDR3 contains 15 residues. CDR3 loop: CASNLAGGTYNEQFF. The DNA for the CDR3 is TGTGCCAGCAATTTGGCGGGGGGTACGTACAATGAGCAGTTCTTC.

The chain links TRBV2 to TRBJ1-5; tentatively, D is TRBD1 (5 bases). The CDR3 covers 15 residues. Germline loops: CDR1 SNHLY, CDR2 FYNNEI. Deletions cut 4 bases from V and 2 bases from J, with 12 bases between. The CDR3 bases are TGTGCCAGCAGTGTGGGGGGTGGGGGCAATCAGCCCCAGCATTTT. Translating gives CASSVGGGGNQPQHF.

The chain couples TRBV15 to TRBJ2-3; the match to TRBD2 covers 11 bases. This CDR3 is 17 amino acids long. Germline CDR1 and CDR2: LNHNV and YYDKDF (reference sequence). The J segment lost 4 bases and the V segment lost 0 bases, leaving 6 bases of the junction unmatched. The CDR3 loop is CATSRDITSGSSDTQYF. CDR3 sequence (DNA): TGTGCCACCAGCAGAGATATCACTAGCGGGAGTTCAGATACGCAGTATTTT.

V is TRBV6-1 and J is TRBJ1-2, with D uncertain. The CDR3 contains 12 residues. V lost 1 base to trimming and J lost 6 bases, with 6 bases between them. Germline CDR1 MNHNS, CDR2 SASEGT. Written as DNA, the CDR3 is TGTGCCAGCAGTGAAGTGGCGGATGGCTACACCTTC. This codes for CASSEVADGYTF.

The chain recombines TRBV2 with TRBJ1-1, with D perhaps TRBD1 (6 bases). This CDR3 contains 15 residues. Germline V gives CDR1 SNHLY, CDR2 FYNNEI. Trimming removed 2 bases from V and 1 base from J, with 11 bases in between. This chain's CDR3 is CASSERGHPNTEAFF. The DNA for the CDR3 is TGTGCCAGCAGTGAAAGGGGACACCCGAACACTGAAGCTTTCTTT.

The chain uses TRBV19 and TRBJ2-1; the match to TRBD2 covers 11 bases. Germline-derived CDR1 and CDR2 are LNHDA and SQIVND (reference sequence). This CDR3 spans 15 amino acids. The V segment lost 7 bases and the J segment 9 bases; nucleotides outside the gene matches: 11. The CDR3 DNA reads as TGTGCCAGTACCCCGACTAGCGGGAACTACGGTGAGCAGTTCTTC. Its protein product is CASTPTSGNYGEQFF.

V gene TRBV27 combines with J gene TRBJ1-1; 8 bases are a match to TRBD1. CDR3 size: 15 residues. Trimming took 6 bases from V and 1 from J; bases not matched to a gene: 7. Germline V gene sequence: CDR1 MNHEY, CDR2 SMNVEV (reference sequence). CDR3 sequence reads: CASRTTGQGNTEAFF. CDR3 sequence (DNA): TGTGCCAGCAGGACTACAGGACAGGGGAACACTGAAGCTTTCTTT.

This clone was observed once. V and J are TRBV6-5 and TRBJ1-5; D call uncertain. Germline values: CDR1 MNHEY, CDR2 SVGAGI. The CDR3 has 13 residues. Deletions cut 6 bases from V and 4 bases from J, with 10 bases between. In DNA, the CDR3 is TGTGCCAGCAGACATACCCAGAATCAGCCCCAGCATTTT. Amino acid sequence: CASRHTQNQPQHF.

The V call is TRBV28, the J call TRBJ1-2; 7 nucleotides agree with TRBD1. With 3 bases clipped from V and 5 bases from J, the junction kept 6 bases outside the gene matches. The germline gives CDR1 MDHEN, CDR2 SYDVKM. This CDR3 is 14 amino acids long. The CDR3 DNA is TGTGCCAGCAGTTTTGGACAGGCGAATTATGGCTACACCTTC. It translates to CASSFGQANYGYTF.

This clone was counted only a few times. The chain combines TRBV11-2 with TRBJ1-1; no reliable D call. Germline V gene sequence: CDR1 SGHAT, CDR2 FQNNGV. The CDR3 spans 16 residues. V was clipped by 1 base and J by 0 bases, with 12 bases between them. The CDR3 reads CASSLGVRRLNTEAFF. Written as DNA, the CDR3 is TGTGCCAGCAGCTTAGGGGTGAGGCGGTTGAACACTGAAGCTTTCTTT.

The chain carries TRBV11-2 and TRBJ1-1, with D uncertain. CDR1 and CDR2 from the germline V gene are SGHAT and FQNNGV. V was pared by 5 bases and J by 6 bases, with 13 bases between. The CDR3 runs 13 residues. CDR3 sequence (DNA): TGTGCCAGCAGCCCCTCCATACTGGCTGAAGCTTTCTTT. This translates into CASSPSILAEAFF.

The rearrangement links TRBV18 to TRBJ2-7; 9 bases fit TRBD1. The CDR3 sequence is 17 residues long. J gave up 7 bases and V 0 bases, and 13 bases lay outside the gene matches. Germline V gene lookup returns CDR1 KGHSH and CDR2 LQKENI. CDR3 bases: TGTGCCAGCTCACCACCGAGTCCCGGGACAGGGTCGGGTGAGCAGTACTTC. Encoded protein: CASSPPSPGTGSGEQYF.

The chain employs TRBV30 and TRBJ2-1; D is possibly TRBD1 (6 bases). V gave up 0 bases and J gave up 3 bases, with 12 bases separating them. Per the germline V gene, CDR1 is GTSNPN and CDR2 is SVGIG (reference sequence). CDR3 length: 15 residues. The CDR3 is CAWSVGGQHYNEQFF. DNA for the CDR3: TGTGCCTGGAGTGTAGGCGGACAGCACTACAATGAGCAGTTCTTC.

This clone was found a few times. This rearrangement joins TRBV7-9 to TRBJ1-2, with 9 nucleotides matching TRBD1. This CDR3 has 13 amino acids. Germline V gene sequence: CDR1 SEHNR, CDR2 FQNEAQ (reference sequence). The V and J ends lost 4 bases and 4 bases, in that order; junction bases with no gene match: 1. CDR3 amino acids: CASSWDRAYGYTF. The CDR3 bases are TGTGCCAGCAGCTGGGACAGGGCCTATGGCTACACCTTC.

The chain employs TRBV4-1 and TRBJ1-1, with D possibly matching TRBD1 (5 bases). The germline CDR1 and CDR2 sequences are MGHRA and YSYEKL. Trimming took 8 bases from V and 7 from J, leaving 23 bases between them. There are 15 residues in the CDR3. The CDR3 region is CASRDFPPVFGEAFF. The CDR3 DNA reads TGCGCCAGCCGGGACTTCCCCCCCGTATTCGGTGAAGCTTTCTTT.

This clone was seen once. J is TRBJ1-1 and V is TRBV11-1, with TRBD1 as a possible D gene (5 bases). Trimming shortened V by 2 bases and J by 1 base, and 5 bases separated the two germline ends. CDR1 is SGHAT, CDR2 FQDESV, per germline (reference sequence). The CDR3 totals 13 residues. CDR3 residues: CASSLQGNTEAFF. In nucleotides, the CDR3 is TGTGCCAGCAGCTTACAGGGGAACACTGAAGCTTTCTTT.

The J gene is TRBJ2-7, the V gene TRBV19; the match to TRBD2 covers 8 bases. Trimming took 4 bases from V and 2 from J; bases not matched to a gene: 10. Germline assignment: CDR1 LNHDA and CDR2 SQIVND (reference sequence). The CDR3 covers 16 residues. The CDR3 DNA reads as TGTGCCAGTAGTAGCCCCACTAGCGGAGATCCCTACGAGCAGTACTTC. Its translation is CASSSPTSGDPYEQYF.

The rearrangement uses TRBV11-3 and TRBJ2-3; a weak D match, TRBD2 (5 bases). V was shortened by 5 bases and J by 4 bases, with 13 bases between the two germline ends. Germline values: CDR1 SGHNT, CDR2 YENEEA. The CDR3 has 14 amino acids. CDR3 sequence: CASSPGLVADTQYF. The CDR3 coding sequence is TGTGCCAGCAGCCCCGGACTCGTTGCAGATACGCAGTATTTT.

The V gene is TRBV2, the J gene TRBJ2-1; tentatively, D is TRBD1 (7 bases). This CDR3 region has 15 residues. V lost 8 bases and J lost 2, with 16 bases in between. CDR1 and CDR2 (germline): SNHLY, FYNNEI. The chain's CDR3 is CASRGTVQPYNEQFF. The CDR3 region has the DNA TGTGCCAGCCGGGGGACAGTGCAGCCCTACAATGAGCAGTTCTTC. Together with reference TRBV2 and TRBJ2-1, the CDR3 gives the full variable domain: EPEVTQTPSHQVTQMGQEVILRCVPISNHLYFYWYRQILGQKVEFLVSFYNNEISEKSEIFDDQFSVERPDGSNFTLKIRSTKLEDSAMYFCASRGTVQPYNEQFFGPGTRLTVL.

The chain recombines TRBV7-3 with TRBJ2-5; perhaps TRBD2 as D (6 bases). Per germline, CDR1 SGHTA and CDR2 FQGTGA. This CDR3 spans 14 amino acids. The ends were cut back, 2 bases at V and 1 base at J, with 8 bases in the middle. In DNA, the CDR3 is TGTGCCAGCAGCTTAGGCGGGACCCAAGAGACCCAGTACTTC. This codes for CASSLGGTQETQYF.

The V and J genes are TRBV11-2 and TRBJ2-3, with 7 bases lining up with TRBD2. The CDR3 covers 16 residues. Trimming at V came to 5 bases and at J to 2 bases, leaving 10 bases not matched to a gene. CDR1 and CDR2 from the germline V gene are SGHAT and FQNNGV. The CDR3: CASSALRESITDTQYF. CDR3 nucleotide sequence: TGTGCCAGCAGCGCGCTGCGGGAGTCGATCACAGATACGCAGTATTTT.